This entry features one TCR beta chain sequence. Germline CDR1 MNHEY, CDR2 SMNVEV (reference sequence). The CDR3 loop spans 15 amino acids. V was trimmed by 7 bases and J by 0 bases, leaving 13 bases between them. This specimen comes from a study of blood T cell repertoires in COVID-19. For the study at large: From the United States, Italy and Spain came samples of acute and convalescent COVID-19. The analysed material was cDNA or gDNA that came from T cells, B-cell-depleted T cells, or PBMCs.

Source study methods: Using reference gene primer amplification, nucleated cell counts were estimated. Assay used: immunoSEQ multiplex PCR; TCRdb lists only in-frame clones, some missing. The DNA was the basis for D and trimming; V, J and clone size are from that table. Among more than 85,000 clones listed, roughly 86% were seen once. Source material: peripheral blood. This chain joins TRBV27 and TRBJ1-5; D gene uncertain. The origin of this receptor is a human donor in a cohort sampled during active COVID-19. The CDR3 reads CASMVGQNSNQPQHF. CDR3 nucleotides: TGTGCCAGCATGGTTGGTCAGAATAGCAATCAGCCCCAGCATTTT.